This is a list of T cell receptor beta chains from one sample in a study of CD8+CD57+ T cells in acquired aplastic anemia. Via MiXCR, TCRdb re-called the reads, giving one row per CDR3 protein. The sample holds 150,000 to 200,000 distinct CDR3 sequences, under 55% seen once. The sample comprised sorted CD4+, CD8+, or CD8+CD57+ T cells (not recorded which) from PBMCs. These receptors were obtained from a human donor with aplastic anemia. Both conserved end residues are part of each CDR3. Each record gives: CDR3 protein, CDR3 DNA, D gene, J gene, V gene, clone size. D genes are given only for firm matches. A clone size is listed for some rows: how often the clone was seen (once, few, many), or a class if it is expanded.

cdr3_aa: CASKVLGTYQETQYF; cdr3_nt: TGTGCCAGCAAGGTACTGGGCACTTACCAAGAGACCCAGTACTTC; d_call: NA; j_call: TRBJ2-5; v_call: TRBV2; clone_size: many
cdr3_aa: CASTGRAYEQYF; cdr3_nt: TGCGCCAGCACGGGCAGAGCCTACGAGCAGTACTTC; d_call: NA; j_call: TRBJ2-7; v_call: TRBV10-2; clone_size: few
cdr3_aa: CASRDSLYEQYF; cdr3_nt: TGTGCCAGCAGGGACAGCCTCTACGAGCAGTACTTC; d_call: NA; j_call: TRBJ2-7; v_call: TRBV6-1; clone_size: many
cdr3_aa: CAISAGDKGMNTEAFF; cdr3_nt: TGTGCCATCAGCGCGGGGGACAAAGGGATGAACACTGAAGCTTTCTTT; d_call: NA; j_call: TRBJ1-1; v_call: TRBV10-3; clone_size: once
cdr3_aa: CASSARTDSNQPQHF; cdr3_nt: TGTGCCAGCAGTGCCCGGACGGATAGCAATCAGCCCCAGCATTTT; d_call: NA; j_call: TRBJ1-5; v_call: TRBV6-1; clone_size: many
cdr3_aa: CASSLGANYGYTF; cdr3_nt: TGTGCCAGCTCTTTGGGGGCTAACTATGGCTACACCTTC; d_call: NA; j_call: TRBJ1-2; v_call: TRBV2; clone_size: many
cdr3_aa: CASRHQGAGELFF; cdr3_nt: TGTGCTAGCAGGCATCAGGGGGCCGGGGAGCTGTTTTTT; d_call: TRBD1; j_call: TRBJ2-2; v_call: TRBV7-7; clone_size: few
cdr3_aa: CSARGALQETQYF; cdr3_nt: TGCAGTGCTAGGGGGGCCCTCCAAGAGACCCAGTACTTC; d_call: NA; j_call: TRBJ2-5; v_call: TRBV20-1; clone_size: many
cdr3_aa: CASSLPGTAYNEQFF; cdr3_nt: TGTGCCAGCAGTTTACCCGGGACAGCGTACAATGAGCAGTTCTTC; d_call: TRBD1; j_call: TRBJ2-1; v_call: TRBV9; clone_size: NA
cdr3_aa: CATSDQRTHEQYF; cdr3_nt: TGTGCCACCAGTGACCAGCGGACCCACGAGCAGTACTTC; d_call: NA; j_call: TRBJ2-7; v_call: TRBV24-1; clone_size: few
cdr3_aa: CSVRAGGIYGYTF; cdr3_nt: TGCAGCGTCCGGGCAGGGGGTATCTATGGCTACACCTTC; d_call: TRBD1; j_call: TRBJ1-2; v_call: TRBV29-1; clone_size: NA
cdr3_aa: CAIGGGNTIYF; cdr3_nt: TGTGCCATCGGAGGGGGAAACACCATATATTTT; d_call: NA; j_call: TRBJ1-3; v_call: TRBV10-3; clone_size: NA
cdr3_aa: CASSPWGVTGELFF; cdr3_nt: TGTGCCAGCAGCCCCTGGGGGGTAACCGGGGAGCTGTTTTTT; d_call: NA; j_call: TRBJ2-2; v_call: TRBV7-2; clone_size: many
cdr3_aa: CASSLEPTSAGELFF; cdr3_nt: TGCGCCAGCAGCTTGGAACCGACTAGCGCCGGGGAGCTGTTTTTT; d_call: TRBD2; j_call: TRBJ2-2; v_call: TRBV5-1; clone_size: many
cdr3_aa: CASSVSQHF; cdr3_nt: TGCGCCAGCAGTGTTTCCCAGCATTTT; d_call: NA; j_call: TRBJ1-5; v_call: TRBV10-1; clone_size: NA
cdr3_aa: CASSLNGRYGYTF; cdr3_nt: TGCGCCAGCAGCTTGAACGGGCGTTATGGCTACACCTTC; d_call: NA; j_call: TRBJ1-2; v_call: TRBV5-1; clone_size: many
cdr3_aa: CASSIGHGNQPQHF; cdr3_nt: TGTGCCAGTAGTATCGGACACGGGAATCAGCCCCAGCATTTT; d_call: NA; j_call: TRBJ1-5; v_call: TRBV19; clone_size: NA
cdr3_aa: CAISVGTGEGQPQHF; cdr3_nt: TGTGCCATCAGTGTTGGGACAGGGGAAGGTCAGCCCCAGCATTTT; d_call: TRBD1; j_call: TRBJ1-5; v_call: TRBV10-3; clone_size: NA
cdr3_aa: CASSGGGVNGYTF; cdr3_nt: TGTGCCAGCAGTGGCGGGGGCGTAAATGGCTACACCTTC; d_call: NA; j_call: TRBJ1-2; v_call: TRBV2; clone_size: many
cdr3_aa: CASSYFQSQYTYNEQFF; cdr3_nt: TGTGCCAGCAGTTACTTCCAGTCTCAGTACACCTACAATGAGCAGTTCTTC; d_call: NA; j_call: TRBJ2-1; v_call: TRBV2; clone_size: many
cdr3_aa: CSVVQGLGNEQFF; cdr3_nt: TGCAGCGTTGTACAGGGGCTCGGCAATGAGCAGTTCTTC; d_call: TRBD1; j_call: TRBJ2-1; v_call: TRBV29-1; clone_size: NA
cdr3_aa: CASSSTSTGTGGYTF; cdr3_nt: TGTGCCAGCAGCAGCACCAGTACCGGGACAGGCGGCTACACCTTC; d_call: TRBD1; j_call: TRBJ1-2; v_call: TRBV9; clone_size: NA
cdr3_aa: CAITRDLTDTQYF; cdr3_nt: TGTGCCATCACCCGGGACCTCACAGATACGCAGTATTTT; d_call: NA; j_call: TRBJ2-3; v_call: TRBV10-3; clone_size: few
cdr3_aa: CASSFSFHQPQHF; cdr3_nt: TGTGCCAGCAGCTTCTCCTTTCATCAGCCCCAGCATTTT; d_call: NA; j_call: TRBJ1-5; v_call: TRBV7-2; clone_size: NA
cdr3_aa: CSARDWRDPGGLGYGYTF; cdr3_nt: TGCAGTGCTAGAGATTGGAGGGACCCTGGAGGGCTAGGGTATGGCTACACCTTC; d_call: NA; j_call: TRBJ1-2; v_call: TRBV20-1; clone_size: NA
cdr3_aa: CASRQGADGYTF; cdr3_nt: TGTGCCAGCAGGCAGGGGGCTGATGGCTACACCTTC; d_call: TRBD1; j_call: TRBJ1-2; v_call: TRBV6-2/TRBV6-3; clone_size: NA
cdr3_aa: CASSLPTGADTQYF; cdr3_nt: TGCGCCAGCAGCTTGCCGACAGGGGCAGATACGCAGTATTTT; d_call: TRBD1; j_call: TRBJ2-3; v_call: TRBV5-1; clone_size: NA
cdr3_aa: CSASARTGELFF; cdr3_nt: TGCAGTGCTAGCGCCCGAACCGGGGAGCTGTTTTTT; d_call: NA; j_call: TRBJ2-2; v_call: TRBV20-1; clone_size: many
cdr3_aa: CATSPTRRFF; cdr3_nt: TGTGCCACCAGTCCGACCCGGAGGTTTTTT; d_call: NA; j_call: TRBJ2-2; v_call: TRBV15; clone_size: NA
cdr3_aa: CASSLASLDTGELFF; cdr3_nt: TGTGCCAGCAGCTTGGCCTCCTTAGACACCGGGGAGCTGTTTTTT; d_call: NA; j_call: TRBJ2-2; v_call: TRBV5-5; clone_size: NA
cdr3_aa: CASARVPTGANVLTF; cdr3_nt: TGTGCCAGTGCCAGGGTTCCTACTGGGGCCAACGTCCTGACTTTC; d_call: NA; j_call: TRBJ2-6; v_call: TRBV19; clone_size: NA
cdr3_aa: CASSLSKTLWGDQPQHF; cdr3_nt: TGTGCCAGCAGTTTATCTAAGACACTTTGGGGCGATCAGCCCCAGCATTTT; d_call: NA; j_call: TRBJ1-5; v_call: TRBV27; clone_size: few
cdr3_aa: CASTPGLMKVGTNNYGYTF; cdr3_nt: TGCGCCAGCACCCCGGGGCTGATGAAGGTGGGAACAAATAACTATGGCTACACCTTC; d_call: NA; j_call: TRBJ1-2; v_call: TRBV5-1; clone_size: many
cdr3_aa: CSARDSLAGPNTGELFF; cdr3_nt: TGCAGTGCTAGAGATTCCTTAGCGGGGCCGAACACCGGGGAGCTGTTTTTT; d_call: TRBD2; j_call: TRBJ2-2; v_call: TRBV20-1; clone_size: many
cdr3_aa: CASSIKTDFGATNEKLFF; cdr3_nt: TGTGCCAGTAGTATAAAAACAGATTTTGGGGCAACTAATGAAAAACTGTTTTTT; d_call: NA; j_call: TRBJ1-4; v_call: TRBV19; clone_size: NA
cdr3_aa: CSVDEQVLDTQYF; cdr3_nt: TGCAGCGTTGACGAACAGGTTTTGGATACGCAGTATTTT; d_call: NA; j_call: TRBJ2-3; v_call: TRBV29-1; clone_size: NA
cdr3_aa: CASSLRGYGNTICF; cdr3_nt: TGTGCCAGCAGTTTACGAGGGTATGGAAACACCATATGTTTT; d_call: NA; j_call: TRBJ1-3; v_call: TRBV12-3/TRBV12-4; clone_size: few
cdr3_aa: CASSPVGGAKKLFF; cdr3_nt: TGTGCCAGCAGCCCAGTTGGAGGGGCAAAAAAACTGTTTTTT; d_call: NA; j_call: TRBJ1-4; v_call: TRBV7-6; clone_size: many
cdr3_aa: CASTLGPLTDTQYF; cdr3_nt: TGTGCCAGCACCCTGGGACCACTCACTGATACGCAGTATTTT; d_call: NA; j_call: TRBJ2-3; v_call: TRBV12-3/TRBV12-4; clone_size: once
cdr3_aa: CSAKENTEAFF; cdr3_nt: TGCAGCGCTAAAGAGAACACTGAAGCTTTCTTT; d_call: NA; j_call: TRBJ1-1; v_call: TRBV20-1; clone_size: many
cdr3_aa: CASSGPGGNSPLHF; cdr3_nt: TGTGCCAGCAGTGGTCCAGGGGGAAATTCACCCCTCCACTTT; d_call: TRBD1; j_call: TRBJ1-6; v_call: TRBV2; clone_size: NA
cdr3_aa: CSVEPRPTYMNTEAFF; cdr3_nt: TGCAGCGTTGAACCTCGGCCGACGTACATGAACACTGAAGCTTTCTTT; d_call: NA; j_call: TRBJ1-1; v_call: TRBV29-1; clone_size: many
cdr3_aa: CASSISGTGSETQYF; cdr3_nt: TGTGCCAGTAGTATATCCGGGACAGGGTCGGAGACCCAGTACTTC; d_call: TRBD1; j_call: TRBJ2-5; v_call: TRBV19; clone_size: many
cdr3_aa: CATGTDNYGYTF; cdr3_nt: TGTGCCACTGGGACGGATAACTATGGCTACACCTTC; d_call: NA; j_call: TRBJ1-2; v_call: TRBV10-3; clone_size: few
cdr3_aa: CSASPGTSGGFF; cdr3_nt: TGCAGTGCTAGTCCCGGGACTAGCGGGGGGTTCTTC; d_call: TRBD2; j_call: TRBJ2-1; v_call: TRBV20-1; clone_size: many
cdr3_aa: CSVDPNPESYGYTF; cdr3_nt: TGCAGCGTTGACCCCAATCCGGAAAGCTATGGCTACACCTTC; d_call: NA; j_call: TRBJ1-2; v_call: TRBV29-1; clone_size: NA
cdr3_aa: CASSRRGTEAFF; cdr3_nt: TGTGCCAGCAGCCGCAGGGGGACTGAAGCTTTCTTT; d_call: TRBD1; j_call: TRBJ1-1; v_call: TRBV7-9; clone_size: NA
cdr3_aa: CSARVTGAIETQYF; cdr3_nt: TGCAGTGCTAGAGTGACAGGGGCTATCGAGACCCAGTACTTC; d_call: TRBD1; j_call: TRBJ2-5; v_call: TRBV20-1; clone_size: NA
cdr3_aa: CASSLGVGVPYEQYF; cdr3_nt: TGTGCCAGCAGCTTAGGGGTGGGTGTGCCTTACGAGCAGTACTTC; d_call: NA; j_call: TRBJ2-7; v_call: TRBV11-2; clone_size: many
cdr3_aa: CASSRQSNQPQHF; cdr3_nt: TGTGCCAGCAGCCGGCAGAGCAATCAGCCCCAGCATTTT; d_call: NA; j_call: TRBJ1-5; v_call: TRBV7-9; clone_size: NA
cdr3_aa: CATEWDRGGYGYTF; cdr3_nt: TGTGCCACTGAGTGGGACAGGGGCGGCTATGGCTACACCTTC; d_call: TRBD1; j_call: TRBJ1-2; v_call: TRBV10-3; clone_size: NA
cdr3_aa: CASSGTSEQYF; cdr3_nt: TGTGCCAGCAGCGGGACCTCCGAGCAGTACTTC; d_call: NA; j_call: TRBJ2-7; v_call: TRBV7-8; clone_size: NA
cdr3_aa: CASSRSGGTYGYTF; cdr3_nt: TGTGCCAGCAGCCGATCGGGGGGGACCTATGGCTACACCTTC; d_call: NA; j_call: TRBJ1-2; v_call: TRBV7-8; clone_size: many
cdr3_aa: CASSLRGANTEAFF; cdr3_nt: TGTGCCAGCAGCTTAAGGGGCGCCAACACTGAAGCTTTCTTT; d_call: NA; j_call: TRBJ1-1; v_call: TRBV7-6; clone_size: NA